A single sample is the source of the 27 T cell receptor beta chains below, sequenced in a study of blood T cell repertoires in COVID-19. Sequencing used immunoSEQ multiplex PCR; TCRdb keeps in-frame clones, though not all of them. The table records under 450,000 clones, about 87% of them present only once. Sequencing was done on a sample of peripheral blood. Receptor source: a woman aged 50 to 60 with COVID-19, enrolled during active disease.

In its sample, this clone was seen a few times. The chain couples TRBV18 to TRBJ1-1; no clear D gene. The length of the CDR3 is 15 residues. The V gene lost 3 bases and the J gene lost 3 bases, with 14 bases spanning the gap. The germline V gene encodes CDR1 KGHSH and CDR2 LQKENI. This CDR3 reads CASSPRPGADTEAFF. CDR3 nucleotide sequence: TGTGCCAGCTCACCTCGACCGGGAGCTGACACTGAAGCTTTCTTT. The full variable domain, rest sourced from reference TRBV18 and TRBJ1-1, is NAGVMQNPRHLVRRRGQEARLRCSPMKGHSHVYWYRQLPEEGLKFMVYLQKENIIDESGMPKERFSAEFPKEGPSILRIQQVVRGDSAAYFCASSPRPGADTEAFFGQGTRLTVV.

The rearrangement joins TRBV19 to TRBJ1-4; the D is unclear. The CDR3 totals 13 residues. V lost 7 bases to trimming and J lost 12 bases, with 18 bases between them. The germline CDR1 and CDR2 sequences are LNHDA and SQIVND (reference sequence). The DNA for the CDR3 is TGTGCCAGTAAAGGAGACTCGTTCGAAGAACTGTTTTTT. This translates into CASKGDSFEELFF.

The CDR3 DNA sequence: TGTGCCAGCAGTCCTACCGGGAAGGCCTACGAGCAGTACTTC. This codes for CASSPTGKAYEQYF. This sequence joins TRBV27 and TRBJ2-7; possibly TRBD2 for D (5 bases). V was cut by 5 bases and J by 2 bases, with 13 bases left in between. The CDR3 runs 14 residues. CDR1 and CDR2 (germline): MNHEY, SMNVEV (reference sequence).

V usage is TRBV29-1 and J usage is TRBJ2-7; 10 positions match TRBD1. The ends lost 4 bases at V and 8 bases at J; junction bases unmatched: 8. The germline V gene has CDR1 SQVTM and CDR2 ANQGSEA. CDR3 length equals 13 residues. Here the CDR3 reads CSVARDRGEQQYF. DNA for the CDR3: TGCAGCGTTGCCCGGGACAGGGGAGAACAGCAGTACTTC.

This chain uses TRBV18 with TRBJ2-2; 7 nucleotides match TRBD1. The CDR3 has 15 amino acids. The V gene end was trimmed by 3 bases and the J gene end by 7 bases; junction bases not matched to a gene: 8. Per the germline V gene, CDR1 is KGHSH and CDR2 is LQKENI. CDR3 sequence: CASSPTGVPLGELFF. The CDR3 nucleotides read TGTGCCAGCTCACCTACAGGGGTCCCTCTCGGGGAGCTGTTTTTT.

This clone was counted only a few times. The V call is TRBV5-1, the J call TRBJ2-1, with TRBD2 identical over 12 bases. From germline, CDR1 is SGHRS and CDR2 YFSETQ. Trimming cost V 2 bases and J 8 bases; bases outside gene matches: 11. The CDR3 is 17 residues long. CDR3 loop: CASSLTSSGGALDEQFF. The DNA for the CDR3 is TGCGCCAGCAGCTTAACCTCTAGCGGGGGGGCCTTAGATGAGCAGTTCTTC.

The chain combines TRBV6-1 with TRBJ2-1; D uncertain. The V gene lost 6 bases and the J gene lost 1 base, with 10 bases spanning the gap. CDR3 length: 14 amino acids. Looked up from germline, CDR1 is MNHNS and CDR2 is SASEGT. The CDR3 reads CASRRDTSYNEQFF. The CDR3 nucleotides read TGTGCCAGCAGAAGAGACACATCCTACAATGAGCAGTTCTTC.

The chain is built from TRBV30 and TRBJ2-7, with 7 bases matching TRBD1. The CDR3 is 12 amino acids. Germline V gives CDR1 GTSNPN, CDR2 SVGIG (reference sequence). Germline trimming cut 5 bases from V and 7 bases from J; bases unmatched to any gene: 8. In DNA, the CDR3 is TGTGCCTGGTCGAGACAGGGTGATGAGCAGTACTTC. Protein sequence: CAWSRQGDEQYF. Together with reference TRBV30 and TRBJ2-7, the CDR3 gives the full variable domain: SQTIHQWPATLVQPVGSPLSLECTVEGTSNPNLYWYRQAAGRGLQLLFYSVGIGQISSEVPQNLSASRPQDRQFILSSKKLLLSDSGFYLCAWSRQGDEQYFGPGTRLTVT.

This chain connects TRBV27 to TRBJ1-5; D not resolved. This CDR3 has 15 residues. The germline V and J ends were trimmed by 0 bases and 8 bases, with 14 bases remaining between them. The germline gives CDR1 MNHEY, CDR2 SMNVEV (reference sequence). The CDR3 DNA sequence: TGTGCCAGCAGTTTATCGTGGGGAGCCGGGGAGCCCCAGCATTTT. Its protein product is CASSLSWGAGEPQHF.

This clone showed up just a few times. The same CDR3 is also encoded by other DNA sequences in this sample. The chain has TRBV5-1 and TRBJ2-7, with TRBD2 matching over 7 bases. The V gene end was trimmed by 0 bases and the J gene end by 4 bases; junction bases not matched to a gene: 4. The CDR3 is 14 amino acids. Per germline, CDR1 SGHRS and CDR2 YFSETQ. The CDR3 bases are TGCGCCAGCAGCTTGGTGGGGGGGAGTTACGAGCAGTACTTC. The encoded protein is CASSLVGGSYEQYF.

The chain is built from TRBV7-8 and TRBJ2-7, with 7 bases identical to TRBD1. The J segment lost 5 bases and the V segment lost 0 bases, leaving 16 bases of the junction unmatched. The germline CDR1 and CDR2 sequences are SGHVS and FQNEAQ. The CDR3 is 18 residues long. CDR3 in amino acids: CASSLARDSERRGDEQYF. CDR3 bases: TGTGCCAGCAGCTTAGCGAGGGACAGCGAAAGGAGAGGCGACGAGCAGTACTTC.

This chain connects TRBV2 to TRBJ2-3, with 7 bases matching TRBD2. J gave up 2 bases and V 2 bases, and 4 bases lay outside the gene matches. CDR1 and CDR2 (germline): SNHLY, FYNNEI. CDR3 length: 15 residues. The DNA for the CDR3 is TGTGCCAGCAGTGAAACACTAGCGCTCACAGATACGCAGTATTTT. It is translated as CASSETLALTDTQYF.

The V call is TRBV29-1, the J call TRBJ2-7; 10 bases match TRBD1. V was clipped by 6 bases and J by 3 bases; unmatched bases: 8. The length of the CDR3 is 14 residues. CDR1 SQVTM and CDR2 ANQGSEA come from the germline V gene. CDR3 amino acids: CSVRTGGTRYEQYF. CDR3 DNA sequence: TGCAGCGTACGGACAGGGGGAACCCGCTACGAGCAGTACTTC.

The chain recombines TRBV14 with TRBJ2-3; 7 bases are a match to TRBD2. Germline V gene lookup returns CDR1 SGHDN and CDR2 FVKESK. J lost 0 bases, V lost 0 bases, and 9 bases had no gene match. CDR3 length equals 18 residues. This CDR3 is CASSQEFGLADSTDTQYF. As DNA, the CDR3 is TGTGCCAGCAGCCAAGAATTTGGGCTAGCGGATAGCACAGATACGCAGTATTTT.

This clone came up a few times. The gene calls are TRBV6-1 and TRBJ2-7, with 7 bases matching TRBD1. CDR1 is MNHNS, CDR2 SASEGT, per germline. Trimming at V came to 2 bases and at J to 3 bases, leaving 7 bases not matched to a gene. The CDR3 spans 15 residues. CDR3 bases: TGTGCCAGCAGTGAAAGCGAGGGGGCGAGCTACGAGCAGTACTTC. Its protein product is CASSESEGASYEQYF.

The CDR3 DNA reads TGCGCCAGCAGTGGCGAGCAGGGGAGCACTGAAGCTTTCTTT. Translated, it gives CASSGEQGSTEAFF. V is TRBV10-1 and J is TRBJ1-1; D perhaps matches TRBD1 (6 bases). Per the germline V gene, CDR1 is WNHNN and CDR2 is SYGVQD (reference sequence). V lost 4 bases to trimming and J lost 4 bases, with 13 bases between them. The CDR3 is made up of 14 amino acids.

J is TRBJ1-1 and V is TRBV12-3 or TRBV12-4, with D uncertain. V dropped 3 bases and J dropped 1 base, with 6 bases sitting between them. The CDR3 runs 13 residues. The CDR3 nucleotides are TGTGCCAGCAGTTTGGCACGGAACACTGAAGCTTTCTTT. It codes for CASSLARNTEAFF.

This clone showed up just once. The chain combines TRBV6-5 with TRBJ1-1; 8 positions match TRBD1. Germline V CDR1 and CDR2: MNHEY, SVGAGI. The length of the CDR3 is 14 residues. V was clipped by 8 bases and J by 2 bases; unmatched bases: 7. Written as DNA, the CDR3 is TGTGCCAGCGGTCGGGACAGGACCAACACTGAAGCTTTCTTT. Encoded protein: CASGRDRTNTEAFF.

The J gene is TRBJ2-5, the V gene TRBV28, with 7 bases lining up with TRBD1. In germline, CDR1 is MDHEN, CDR2 SYDVKM. The CDR3 runs 14 residues. Unmatched junction bases numbered 8, after V lost 3 bases and J lost 7 bases. Here the CDR3 reads CASSFRQGPRTQYF. DNA for the CDR3: TGTGCCAGCAGTTTCCGACAGGGTCCTAGGACCCAGTACTTC.

Written as DNA, the CDR3 is TGCGCCAGCAGCTTGGCCGGGGTCAGCCCAAGATCTGGAAACACCATATATTTT. Protein product: CASSLAGVSPRSGNTIYF. The chain combines TRBV5-1 with TRBJ1-3; D gene uncertain. The CDR3 sequence is 18 residues long. Germline assignment: CDR1 SGHRS and CDR2 YFSETQ. The V gene lost 0 bases and the J gene lost 1 base, with 17 bases spanning the gap.

The J gene is TRBJ1-1, the V gene TRBV29-1; no definite D call. Germline V lookup: CDR1 SQVTM, CDR2 ANQGSEA. Trimming shortened V by 5 bases and J by 1 base, and 8 bases separated the two germline ends. The CDR3 loop spans 12 amino acids. The CDR3 DNA sequence: TGCAGCGTTCTTCGTCGGAACACTGAAGCTTTCTTT. This encodes CSVLRRNTEAFF. The full variable domain, with the rest looked up from reference TRBV29-1 and TRBJ1-1, is SAVISQKPSRDICQRGTSLTIQCQVDSQVTMMFWYRQQPGQSLTLIATANQGSEATYESGFVIDKFPISRPNLTFSTLTVSNMSPEDSSIYLCSVLRRNTEAFFGQGTRLTVV.

This chain links TRBV5-3 with TRBJ1-2; D possibly corresponds to TRBD1 (5 bases). TRBV5-3 counts as an open reading frame of uncertain function. This CDR3 is 13 amino acids long. V shed 0 bases and J shed 3 bases, with 6 bases lying between them. The DNA for the CDR3 is TGTGCCAGAAGCTTGGTGGGGCACTATGGCTACACCTTC. It encodes CARSLVGHYGYTF.

The chain uses TRBV5-1 and TRBJ1-5, with TRBD1 matching 7 bases. Per the germline V gene, CDR1 is SGHRS and CDR2 is YFSETQ. V lost 0 bases to trimming and J lost 5 bases; unmatched junction nucleotides: 8. The CDR3 runs to 16 residues. The CDR3 DNA is TGCGCCAGCAGCTTGGGGCCCGACAGGGAGGATCAGCCCCAGCATTTT. This codes for CASSLGPDREDQPQHF.

In its sample, this clone was seen a few times. The chain carries TRBV6-1 and TRBJ1-1; D may be TRBD1 (5 bases). The V and J ends lost 0 bases and 4 bases respectively, with 9 bases between them. The CDR3 totals 14 residues. Germline V gene sequence: CDR1 MNHNS, CDR2 SASEGT. CDR3 DNA sequence: TGTGCCAGCAGTGAAGCAGGGAGGGGCACTGAAGCTTTCTTT. It specifies CASSEAGRGTEAFF.

This CDR3 is CASSEGTPWGYTF. CDR3 coding DNA: TGTGCCAGCAGTGAAGGGACACCGTGGGGCTACACCTTC. The V and J genes are TRBV2 and TRBJ1-2, with D tentatively TRBD1 (5 bases). This CDR3 has 13 amino acids. The V end was cut by 1 base, the J end by 8 bases, with 11 bases between. CDR1 is SNHLY, CDR2 FYNNEI, per germline. The full variable domain, its missing parts supplied by reference TRBV2 and TRBJ1-2, is EPEVTQTPSHQVTQMGQEVILRCVPISNHLYFYWYRQILGQKVEFLVSFYNNEISEKSEIFDDQFSVERPDGSNFTLKIRSTKLEDSAMYFCASSEGTPWGYTFGSGTRLTVV.

The chain recombines TRBV7-6 with TRBJ1-4, with 8 nucleotides matching TRBD1. The CDR3 length is 15 residues. Germline loops: CDR1 SGHVS, CDR2 FNYEAQ. With V trimmed by 5 bases and J by 8 bases, 10 bases remained unmatched. DNA of the CDR3: TGTGCCAGCAGCCAAGCGACAGGGGCGGGCGAAAAACTGTTTTTT. Translating gives CASSQATGAGEKLFF.

V and J are TRBV5-1 and TRBJ1-4; possibly TRBD1 for D (5 bases). V dropped 3 bases and J dropped 3 bases, with 12 bases sitting between them. This CDR3 spans 15 amino acids. Germline-derived CDR1 and CDR2 are SGHRS and YFSETQ. This CDR3 is CASSSLGVANEKLFF. The CDR3 DNA reads TGCGCCAGCAGCTCGTTAGGGGTGGCTAATGAAAAACTGTTTTTT.